These 22 T cell receptor beta chains originate from one sample sequenced in a study of tumor and adjacent non-tumor tissue in lung cancer. TCRbeta libraries were built with three rounds of nested PCR, modified from ARM-PCR. TCRdb processed the multiplex PCR reads anew with MiXCR; each CDR3 protein has one entry. Seen here are under 150,000 distinct CDR3 sequences, approximately 66% observed once, and the top ten hold over 15%. No cell sorting was done before RNA was extracted from the tissue. Sequencing was done on a sample of lung tumor tissue. Every receptor here comes from a man aged 60 to 69 with small cell lung cancer.

To note about this clonotype: Since no conserved phenylalanine or tryptophan closes the CDR3, a read error is the likely cause. The genes are TRBV11-1 and TRBJ1-2; 7 positions agree with TRBD1. The germline V gene encodes CDR1 SGHAT and CDR2 FQDESV (reference sequence). This CDR3 is built from 14 residues. V shed 3 bases and J 11 bases; nucleotides not matched to a gene: 12. Written as DNA, the CDR3 is TGTGCCAGCAGCTTCACCGAAGGGGGCTCTGGTTACACCATC. Translation: CASSFTEGGSGYTI.

A note on this clonotype: Given a much more abundant clone one base away, this may be a read error. No conserved phenylalanine or tryptophan ends this CDR3, so it is likely a read error. This rearrangement joins TRBV5-5 to TRBJ2-3; tentative D call: TRBD1 (6 bases). This CDR3 contains 14 residues. V was clipped by 1 base and J by 6 bases, with 12 bases between them. The germline V gene has CDR1 SGHKS and CDR2 YYEKEE (reference sequence). The CDR3 DNA sequence: TGTGCCAGCAGCTTGAGCAGGGGTGTCGATACGCAGTATTTA. It codes for CASSLSRGVDTQYL.

The chain combines TRBV6-6 with TRBJ2-5; D is uncertain. The CDR3 is made up of 13 amino acids. Trimming left V 5 bases short and J 5 bases short, with 12 bases between. In germline, CDR1 is MNHNY, CDR2 SVGAGI (reference sequence). CDR3 sequence reads: CASSGCASETQYF. The CDR3, as DNA: TGTGCCAGCAGTGGATGTGCTTCTGAGACCCAGTACTTC.

Turning to this clonotype: Its ends do not fully match the called genes, so a read error is possible. V usage is TRBV11-3 and J usage is TRBJ2-7, with 9 bases lining up with TRBD1. Germline V gene lookup returns CDR1 SGHNT and CDR2 YENEEA. This CDR3 is built from 15 residues. The CDR3: CVNSRPGTGFHEQYF. The CDR3 DNA follows: TGTGTCAACAGCCGTCCCGGGACAGGGTTCCACGAACAGTACTTC.

Regarding this clonotype: The junction and the germline gene differ at one end; a read error may be behind it. V is TRBV6-5 and J is TRBJ1-2; the D gene is possibly TRBD1 (5 bases). The CDR3 is 15 amino acids. Germline CDR1 is MNHEY and CDR2 is SVGAGI. In DNA, the CDR3 is TGTGCCAGCAGTTACTTGAGGGGAAATAACTATGGCTACAGCTTC. Amino acids: CASSYLRGNNYGYSF.

On this clonotype: This may arise from a read error, as a much more abundant clone is one base away. The chain is built from TRBV6-5 and TRBJ1-1; D is possibly TRBD1 (6 bases). The CDR3 extends over 14 amino acids. Germline loops: CDR1 MNHEY, CDR2 SVGAGI. The chain's CDR3 is CVSSFTGLNTEAFF. As DNA, the CDR3 is TGTGTCAGCAGCTTTACAGGGTTGAACACTGAAGCTTTCTTT.

In this sample, this clonotype turned up many times. CDR3 DNA sequence: TGTGCCAGCAGCTTAGTAGTGGGCGGAGAGACCCAGTACTTC. Its protein product is CASSLVVGGETQYF. The J gene is TRBJ2-5, the V gene TRBV11-2; D is uncertain. With 1 base removed from V and 4 bases from J, the gap between germline ends came to 10 bases. Germline CDR1 SGHAT, CDR2 FQNNGV. This CDR3 region has 14 residues.

On this clonotype: A much more abundant neighbour one base away suggests this may be a read error. The chain employs TRBV5-4 and TRBJ1-6; D gene ambiguous. V was pared by 0 bases and J by 7 bases, with 8 bases between. This CDR3 is built from 14 residues. Germline loops: CDR1 SGHNT, CDR2 YYREEE (reference sequence). The DNA for the CDR3 is TGTGCCAGCAGCTTGGACGGCGGGAATTCACCCCTCCACTTT. As protein: CASSLDGGNSPLHF.

This clonotype is a singleton in its sample. It may be a read error: a sequence one base away is much more abundant. The V gene is TRBV4-1, the J gene TRBJ2-3; D is perhaps TRBD1 or TRBD2 (6 bases each). This CDR3 has 15 amino acids. CDR1 is MGHRA and CDR2 is YSYEKL in the germline V gene. The CDR3 region is CASSPGGHLTDTLYF. The CDR3 DNA reads as TGCGCCAGCAGCCCCGGGGGACACCTCACAGATACGCTGTATTTT.

This clonotype has a handful of counts. The CDR3: CASSLGEISGETQYF. The CDR3 DNA sequence: TGCGCCAGCAGCTTGGGGGAGATCAGTGGGGAGACCCAGTACTTC. The chain links TRBV5-1 to TRBJ2-5; weak D call: TRBD2 (5 bases). The V gene lost 0 bases and the J gene lost 5 bases, with 14 bases spanning the gap. CDR3 length: 15 amino acids. Germline values: CDR1 SGHRS, CDR2 YFSETQ.

In regard to this clonotype: At one of its ends the junction is not consistent with the germline gene, which may arise from a read error. The gene calls are TRBV5-5 and TRBJ2-5; tentative D call: TRBD2 (5 bases). CDR1 and CDR2 from the germline V gene are SGHKS and YYEKEE (reference sequence). There are 11 residues in the CDR3. The CDR3 is CASKRAETQYF. The DNA for the CDR3 is TGTGCCAGCAAAAGAGCGGAGACCCAGTACTTT.

Notes on this clonotype: One end of the junction is discordant with germline, which a read error may explain. The chain is built from TRBV12-3 or TRBV12-4 and TRBJ2-6, with D perhaps matching TRBD1 (5 bases). This CDR3 has 15 residues. The CDR3 nucleotides read TGTGCCAGCAGACTCCAGCGCTTTGGGGCCAACGTCCTGGCTTTC. Protein: CASRLQRFGANVLAF.

With regard to this clonotype: A read error may produce the germline difference seen at one junction end. The chain carries TRBV5-5 and TRBJ2-2; no clear D gene. CDR3 length equals 13 residues. In germline, CDR1 is SGHKS, CDR2 YYEKEE (reference sequence). The CDR3 nucleotides read TGTGTCAGCAGCTTGGACCCACGCGGGGAGCTGTTTTTT. This encodes CVSSLDPRGELFF. Variable domain in full (rest from reference TRBV5-5 and TRBJ2-2): DAGVTQSPTHLIKTRGQQVTLRCSPISGHKSVSWYQQVLGQGPQFIFQYYEKEERGRGNFPDRFSARQFPNYSSELNVNALLLGDSALYLCVSSLDPRGELFFGEGSRLTVL.

This clonotype occurred many times. This chain joins TRBV12-3 or TRBV12-4 and TRBJ2-1, with TRBD2 matching 10 bases. J gave up 2 bases and V 5 bases, and 6 bases lay outside the gene matches. The CDR3 has 16 amino acids. The CDR3 DNA reads TGTGCCAGCAGTCCCCTTCTAGCGGGGGCCTACAATGAGCAGTTCTTC. Translating it yields CASSPLLAGAYNEQFF.

This clonotype has only a few counts. A read error is possible here, since a much larger clone lies one base away. This chain joins TRBV5-4 and TRBJ2-3, with 8 bases identical to TRBD2. The CDR3 contains 16 residues. J lost 2 bases, V lost 4 bases, and 9 bases had no gene match. From germline, CDR1 is SGHNT and CDR2 YYREEE (reference sequence). The CDR3 bases are TGTGCCAGCAGCGCGGGACTAGTGGGCACCACAGATACGCAGTATTTT. Protein product: CASSAGLVGTTDTQYF.

There are many counts of this clonotype. CDR3 coding DNA: TGTGCCAGCATTAAAACAGGTTCCAATGAGCAGTTCTTC. It specifies CASIKTGSNEQFF. The chain recombines TRBV6-1 with TRBJ2-1; D possibly corresponds to TRBD1 (5 bases). Germline-derived CDR1 and CDR2 are MNHNS and SASEGT. The CDR3 has 13 amino acids. Trimming left V 7 bases short and J 6 bases short, with 13 bases between.

A remark on this clonotype: One end of the junction fails to match germline, which may point to a read error. The chain combines TRBV20-1 with TRBJ2-5; 10 bases map to TRBD2. This CDR3 has 14 amino acids. The germline V gene has CDR1 DFQATT and CDR2 SNEGSKA (reference sequence). CDR3 in DNA: TGCAGTGCTAGAGTAAGCGGGAGGGGTGGGACCCAGAACTTC. It is translated as CSARVSGRGGTQNF.

Regarding this clonotype: A much larger clonotype is one base distant, so this may be a read error. The V gene is TRBV29-1, the J gene TRBJ2-1; TRBD2 aligns across 9 bases. The CDR3 is 14 residues long. The germline V gene encodes CDR1 SQVTM and CDR2 ANQGSEA. After removal of 0 bases from V and 10 bases from J, the junction contained 7 bases not matched to a gene. DNA for the CDR3: TGCAGCGTTGAAGAGAGCGGGAGGTTCGGGGAGCAGTTCTTC. It specifies CSVEESGRFGEQFF.

In regard to this clonotype: One junction end disagrees with the germline gene, perhaps due to a read error. The chain couples TRBV11-2 to TRBJ2-1, with D perhaps TRBD1 (5 bases). The V gene's germline CDR1 is SGHAT and CDR2 FQNNGV. The CDR3 covers 13 residues. The CDR3 DNA follows: TGTGCCAGCTGCCCGAGACAGTACAATGAGCAGTCCTTC. Its translation: CASCPRQYNEQSF. Filled out from reference TRBV11-2 and TRBJ2-1, the complete variable domain reads EAGVAQSPRYKIIEKRQSVAFWCNPISGHATLYWYQQILGQGPKLLIQFQNNGVVDDSQLPKDRFSAERLKGVDSTLKIQPAKLEDSAVYLCASCPRQYNEQSFGPGTRLTVL.

Of note for this clonotype: A read error may be the cause here, since a much bigger clone is one base away. The CDR3 end shows no conserved phenylalanine or tryptophan, and so a read error is likely. The chain is built from TRBV6-5 and TRBJ2-1; D remains unclear. Germline loops: CDR1 MNHEY, CDR2 SVGAGI. Trimming pared 0 bases from V and 9 bases from J, leaving 12 bases between. The CDR3 has 14 amino acids. The CDR3 region is CASSYSLAHGEQFL. The CDR3 DNA sequence: TGTGCCAGCAGTTACTCGTTAGCTCACGGTGAGCAGTTCCTC.

This clonotype was picked up one time. The genes are TRBV6-2 or TRBV6-3 and TRBJ2-2, with D possibly TRBD2 on 5 matching bases. Germline-derived CDR1 and CDR2 are MNHEY and SVGEGT. The CDR3 sequence is 14 residues long. V was pared by 6 bases and J by 5 bases, with 13 bases between. CDR3 loop: CASSPRGLTGELFF. The CDR3 DNA is TGTGCCAGCAGCCCACGCGGGCTGACCGGGGAGCTGTTTTTT.

As concerns this clonotype: One end of the junction varies from germline; a read error may be responsible. This chain links TRBV20-1 with TRBJ2-7, with unresolved D. CDR3 size: 12 residues. Germline V gene data show CDR1 as DFQATT and CDR2 as SNEGSKA (reference sequence). The CDR3 loop is CSAWHGQDEQYF. DNA for the CDR3: TGCAGTGCGTGGCATGGTCAAGACGAGCAATACTTC.